This record concerns one T cell receptor (beta chain) sequence. The CDR3 sequence is 12 residues long. Looked up from germline, CDR1 is SGHAT and CDR2 is FQNNGV. Trimming left V 2 bases short and J 10 bases short, with 11 bases between. This sample was included in a study of blood T cell repertoires in COVID-19. Study-level information: Samples representing acute and convalescent COVID-19 were sourced from the United States, Italy and Spain. Sources were T cells, B-cell-depleted T cells, or PBMCs; the material itself was cDNA or gDNA.

Per the original methods: Researchers report that nucleated cell counts were estimated from reference gene primer amplification. TCRdb keeps only in-frame clones here, not all; method: immunoSEQ multiplex PCR. D and trimming come from the DNA, and the V and J calls and clone size come from that table. The sample contains approximately 160,000 clones, 90% of which appear only once. The material sequenced was peripheral blood. The receptor's source is a man aged 55 to 69 with active or convalescent COVID-19. The chain joins TRBV11-2 to TRBJ1-1; D call uncertain. The CDR3 loop is CASSLSRPVAFF. The DNA for the CDR3 is TGTGCCAGCAGCTTAAGCAGGCCGGTAGCTTTCTTT.